The source of this T cell receptor beta chain is a study of cytomegalovirus exposure and HLA in healthy donors. The germline V gene encodes CDR1 MNHEY and CDR2 SVGAGI. CDR3 size: 14 residues. With V trimmed by 5 bases and J by 5 bases, 5 bases remained unmatched. This clone was picked up a small number of times. Primers for the PCR totalled 60 Vbeta and 13 Jbeta. Produced via immunoSEQ multiplex PCR; TCRdb's table is partial and in-frame only. The table lists under 200,000 clones, 70% to 90% of them singletons, with approximately 2.5% in the top ten. V usage is TRBV6-5 and J usage is TRBJ1-5; 8 bases map to TRBD1. The sequenced material came from PBMCs. The receptor was isolated from a man younger than 45 in good health and CMV-seropositive. CDR3 region: CASSQGTGYQPQHF. CDR3 DNA: TGTGCCAGCAGTCAAGGGACAGGCTATCAGCCCCAGCATTTT.